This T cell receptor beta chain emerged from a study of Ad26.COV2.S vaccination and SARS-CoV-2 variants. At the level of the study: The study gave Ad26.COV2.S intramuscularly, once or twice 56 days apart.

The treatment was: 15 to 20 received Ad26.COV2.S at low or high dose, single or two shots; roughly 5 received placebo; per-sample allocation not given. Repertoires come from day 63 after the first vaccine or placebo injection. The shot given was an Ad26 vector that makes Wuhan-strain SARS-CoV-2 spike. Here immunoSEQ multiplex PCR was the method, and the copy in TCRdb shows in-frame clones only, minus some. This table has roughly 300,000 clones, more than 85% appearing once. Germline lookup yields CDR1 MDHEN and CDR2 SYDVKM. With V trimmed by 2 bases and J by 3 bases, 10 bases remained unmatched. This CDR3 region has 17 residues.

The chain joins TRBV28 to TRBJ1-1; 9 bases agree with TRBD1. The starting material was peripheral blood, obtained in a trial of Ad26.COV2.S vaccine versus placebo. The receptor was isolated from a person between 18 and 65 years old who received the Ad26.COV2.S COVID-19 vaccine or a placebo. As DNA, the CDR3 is TGTGCCAGCAGTTTACTTACAGGGGGCTCGGGGGACACTGAAGCTTTCTTT. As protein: CASSLLTGGSGDTEAFF.